This entry is about one T cell receptor (beta chain). These data come from a study of blood T cell repertoires in COVID-19. Profiling relied on immunoSEQ multiplex PCR, and the TCRdb table lists in-frame clones only, not all of them. The sample records about 320,000 clones, 85% being singletons. The sequence derives from a woman under 40 who had been exposed to COVID-19. The specimen was PBMCs or T cells enriched from blood (not recorded which).

The CDR3 DNA reads TGTGCCAGCAGTATACTAGCGGGAGTAAGGTATGAGCAGTTCTTC. Translation: CASSILAGVRYEQFF. The V gene is TRBV28, the J gene TRBJ2-1; 11 bases fit TRBD2. V dropped 5 bases and J dropped 8; count of bases not matched to a gene: 8. Germline CDR1 and CDR2: MDHEN and SYDVKM. The CDR3 is 15 residues long.